These 17 T cell receptor beta chains share one sample of origin, sequenced in a study of blood T cell repertoires in COVID-19. Clones were read by immunoSEQ multiplex PCR, and TCRdb kept only the in-frame ones, dropping some. The sample consists of approximately 330,000 clones, roughly 87% of them appearing once. Specimen: peripheral blood. These receptors all stem from a young man with COVID-19, enrolled during active disease.

The genes are TRBV5-4 and TRBJ1-1, with D maybe TRBD1 (5 bases). Germline V gene data show CDR1 as SGHNT and CDR2 as YYREEE (reference sequence). The CDR3 runs 14 residues. Trimming stripped 3 bases from V and 4 bases from J, with 13 bases between. This CDR3 reads CASSSGLLGTEAFF. In DNA, the CDR3 is TGTGCCAGCAGCTCGGGACTCCTAGGCACTGAAGCTTTCTTT.

The chain links TRBV29-1 to TRBJ2-1; 11 positions agree with TRBD1. The CDR3 is 13 amino acids. From germline, CDR1 is SQVTM and CDR2 ANQGSEA. With V trimmed by 3 bases and J by 8 bases, 3 bases remained unmatched. The CDR3 coding sequence is TGCAGCGTTGACGGACAGGGGGCCGATGAGCAGTTCTTC. This translates into CSVDGQGADEQFF.

J is TRBJ2-1 and V is TRBV24-1, with D perhaps matching TRBD2 (5 bases). The CDR3 extends over 12 amino acids. The germline V gene encodes CDR1 KGHDR and CDR2 SFDVKD. Trimming pared 7 bases from V and 6 bases from J, leaving 9 bases between. CDR3 DNA sequence: TGTGCCACCAGCCGGACTTTCAATGAGCAGTTCTTC. This encodes CATSRTFNEQFF.

V and J are TRBV30 and TRBJ2-3, with a weak D call TRBD2 (5 bases). Trimming took 0 bases from V and 4 from J, leaving 8 bases between them. This CDR3 is 13 amino acids long. Per germline, CDR1 GTSNPN and CDR2 SVGIG (reference sequence). Here the CDR3 reads CAWSVAGADTQYF. CDR3 bases: TGTGCCTGGAGTGTCGCGGGTGCAGATACGCAGTATTTT. The full variable domain, in which reference TRBV30 and TRBJ2-3 provide the parts outside the CDR3, is SQTIHQWPATLVQPVGSPLSLECTVEGTSNPNLYWYRQAAGRGLQLLFYSVGIGQISSEVPQNLSASRPQDRQFILSSKKLLLSDSGFYLCAWSVAGADTQYFGPGTRLTVL.

V gene TRBV29-1 combines with J gene TRBJ1-1; D is undetermined. CDR3 size: 15 residues. V was shortened by 0 bases and J by 1 base, with 12 bases between the two germline ends. Germline-derived CDR1 and CDR2 are SQVTM and ANQGSEA. This CDR3 is CSVEEWEPGNTEAFF. CDR3 DNA sequence: TGCAGCGTTGAAGAATGGGAGCCAGGGAACACTGAAGCTTTCTTT. The full variable domain, in which reference TRBV29-1 and TRBJ1-1 provide the parts outside the CDR3, is SAVISQKPSRDICQRGTSLTIQCQVDSQVTMMFWYRQQPGQSLTLIATANQGSEATYESGFVIDKFPISRPNLTFSTLTVSNMSPEDSSIYLCSVEEWEPGNTEAFFGQGTRLTVV.

CDR3 sequence reads: CASRDHTGYNYGYTF. CDR3 nucleotide sequence: TGTGCCAGCAGAGACCACACAGGGTACAACTATGGCTACACCTTC. The chain combines TRBV6-6 with TRBJ1-2, with D possibly matching TRBD1 (6 bases). V was trimmed by 6 bases and J by 2 bases, leaving 16 bases between them. Germline V gene sequence: CDR1 MNHNY, CDR2 SVGAGI (reference sequence). CDR3 length equals 15 residues.

V and J are TRBV7-3 and TRBJ2-3; D gene uncertain. V gave up 1 base and J gave up 1 base, with 6 bases separating them. CDR1 is SGHTA and CDR2 is FQGTGA in the germline V gene. CDR3 length: 14 residues. The CDR3 coding sequence is TGTGCCAGCAGCTTAATCCCCGGCACAGATACGCAGTATTTT. Protein sequence: CASSLIPGTDTQYF.

The chain has TRBV24-1 and TRBJ2-3; 11 nucleotides align to TRBD1. V was pared by 9 bases and J by 4 bases, with 5 bases of the junction left unmatched. Germline V gives CDR1 KGHDR, CDR2 SFDVKD. CDR3 length: 14 residues. The CDR3 is CATQDRGRADTQYF. In nucleotides, the CDR3 is TGTGCCACCCAGGACAGGGGGCGCGCAGATACGCAGTATTTT.

The gene calls are TRBV28 and TRBJ2-1, with 11 positions matching TRBD2. Germline V CDR1 and CDR2: MDHEN, SYDVKM. The CDR3 contains 17 residues. V was clipped by 6 bases and J by 4 bases; unmatched bases: 11. The CDR3, as DNA: TGTGCCAGCAGCCTGATACTAGCGGGAGAGGGTTACAATGAGCAGTTCTTC. Translated: CASSLILAGEGYNEQFF.

The V gene is TRBV2, the J gene TRBJ1-2; 8 nucleotides match TRBD1. The CDR3 has 13 residues. CDR1 is SNHLY and CDR2 is FYNNEI in the germline V gene. V lost 4 bases and J lost 8; bases outside the gene matches: 6. The chain's CDR3 is CASSGGQGRGYTF. The DNA of the CDR3 is TGTGCCAGCAGTGGCGGACAGGGACGGGGCTACACCTTC.

The sample holds a few counts of this clone. This sequence joins TRBV7-2 and TRBJ1-5; D is uncertain. CDR3 length equals 12 residues. Trimming removed 5 bases at V and 13 bases at J, with 15 bases between. Germline-derived CDR1 and CDR2 are SGHTA and FQGNSA. The CDR3 coding sequence is TGTGCCAGCAGCCCCCCCGGCAGGCCTCAGCATTTT. Its translation: CASSPPGRPQHF.

This clone has just one count. J is TRBJ1-1 and V is TRBV5-1; D unresolved. This CDR3 contains 14 residues. V was shortened by 0 bases and J by 1 base, with 7 bases between the two germline ends. The germline CDR1 and CDR2 sequences are SGHRS and YFSETQ. CDR3 DNA sequence: TGCGCCAGCAGCTTGGCATACGGGAACACTGAAGCTTTCTTT. This encodes CASSLAYGNTEAFF.

In this sample, this clone turned up once. This chain connects TRBV5-4 to TRBJ2-7, with 12 bases identical to TRBD2. The CDR3 spans 16 residues. CDR1 SGHNT and CDR2 YYREEE come from the germline V gene (reference sequence). V shed 1 base, J shed 6 bases, and the junction held 8 bases outside the gene matches. The CDR3 is CASSLRGSSGRGEQYF. The DNA of the CDR3 is TGTGCCAGCAGCTTGAGAGGGTCTAGCGGGAGGGGCGAGCAGTACTTC.

This clone has just one count. V is TRBV19 and J is TRBJ2-2; D possibly corresponds to TRBD2 (6 bases). The CDR3 contains 14 residues. CDR1 and CDR2 from the germline V gene are LNHDA and SQIVND (reference sequence). Deletions cut 1 base from V and 5 bases from J, with 8 bases between. The DNA of the CDR3 is TGTGCCAGTAGTATAGGAGGGAGGACCGGGGAGCTGTTTTTT. Protein product: CASSIGGRTGELFF.

V is TRBV4-1 and J is TRBJ1-2; 9 positions agree with TRBD1. The V gene's germline CDR1 is MGHRA and CDR2 YSYEKL. The CDR3 sequence is 15 residues long. After removal of 1 base from V and 8 bases from J, the junction contained 8 bases not matched to a gene. CDR3 nucleotides: TGCGCCAGCAGCCAAGCGGACAGGGGAATACGAGGCTACACCTTC. Encoded protein: CASSQADRGIRGYTF.

The J gene is TRBJ2-7, the V gene TRBV11-2; D possibly corresponds to TRBD1 (5 bases). Germline assignment: CDR1 SGHAT and CDR2 FQNNGV. This CDR3 has 15 residues. V lost 5 bases to trimming and J lost 6 bases, with 20 bases between them. The CDR3 region has the DNA TGTGCCAGCAGCCCCTCACGAGGCAGGGTGATCGAGCAGTACTTC. This codes for CASSPSRGRVIEQYF.

The chain carries TRBV13 and TRBJ2-3; 10 nucleotides match TRBD2. The CDR3 contains 20 residues. Germline V gives CDR1 PRHDT, CDR2 FYEKMQ (reference sequence). V lost 2 bases, J lost 3 bases, and 17 bases stayed unmatched. In DNA, the CDR3 is TGTGCCAGCAGCTTAAGAGGTGGGGGCCCTAGCGGGGGATGGACAGATACGCAGTATTTT. Protein sequence: CASSLRGGGPSGGWTDTQYF.